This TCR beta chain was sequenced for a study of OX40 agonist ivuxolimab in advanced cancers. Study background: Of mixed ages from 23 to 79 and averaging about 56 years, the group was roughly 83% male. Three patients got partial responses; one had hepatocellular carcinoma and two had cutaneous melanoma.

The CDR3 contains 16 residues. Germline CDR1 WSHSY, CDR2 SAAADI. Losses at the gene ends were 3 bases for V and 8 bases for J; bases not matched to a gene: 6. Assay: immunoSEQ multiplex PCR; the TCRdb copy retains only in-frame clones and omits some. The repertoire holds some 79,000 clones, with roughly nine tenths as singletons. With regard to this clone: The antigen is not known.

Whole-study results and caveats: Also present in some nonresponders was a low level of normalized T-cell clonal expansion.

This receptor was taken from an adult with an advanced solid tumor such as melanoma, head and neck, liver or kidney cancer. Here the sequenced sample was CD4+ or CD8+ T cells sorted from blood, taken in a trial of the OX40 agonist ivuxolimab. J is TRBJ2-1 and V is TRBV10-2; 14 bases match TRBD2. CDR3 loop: CASSDEGLAGVYEQFF. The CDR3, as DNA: TGCGCCAGCAGTGATGAGGGACTAGCGGGAGTATATGAGCAGTTCTTC.